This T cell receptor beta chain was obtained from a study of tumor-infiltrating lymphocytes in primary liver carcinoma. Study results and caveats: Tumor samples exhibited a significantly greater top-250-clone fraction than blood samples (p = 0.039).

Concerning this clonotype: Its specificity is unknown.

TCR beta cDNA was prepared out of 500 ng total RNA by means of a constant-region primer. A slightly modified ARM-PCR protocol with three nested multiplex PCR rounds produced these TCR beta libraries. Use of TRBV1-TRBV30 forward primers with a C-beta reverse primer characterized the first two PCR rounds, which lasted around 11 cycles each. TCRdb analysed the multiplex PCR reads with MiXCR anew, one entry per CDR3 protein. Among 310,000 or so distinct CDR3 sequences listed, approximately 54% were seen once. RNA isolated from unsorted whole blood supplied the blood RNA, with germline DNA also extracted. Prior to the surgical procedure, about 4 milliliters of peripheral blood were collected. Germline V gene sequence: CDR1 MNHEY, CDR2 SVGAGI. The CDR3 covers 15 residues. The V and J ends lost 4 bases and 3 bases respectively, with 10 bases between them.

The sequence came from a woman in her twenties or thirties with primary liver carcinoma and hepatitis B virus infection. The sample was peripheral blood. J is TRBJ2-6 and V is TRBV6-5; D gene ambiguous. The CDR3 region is CASSSGRYGANVLTF. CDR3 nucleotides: TGTGCCAGCAGTTCCGGCCGCTATGGGGCCAACGTCCTGACTTTC.